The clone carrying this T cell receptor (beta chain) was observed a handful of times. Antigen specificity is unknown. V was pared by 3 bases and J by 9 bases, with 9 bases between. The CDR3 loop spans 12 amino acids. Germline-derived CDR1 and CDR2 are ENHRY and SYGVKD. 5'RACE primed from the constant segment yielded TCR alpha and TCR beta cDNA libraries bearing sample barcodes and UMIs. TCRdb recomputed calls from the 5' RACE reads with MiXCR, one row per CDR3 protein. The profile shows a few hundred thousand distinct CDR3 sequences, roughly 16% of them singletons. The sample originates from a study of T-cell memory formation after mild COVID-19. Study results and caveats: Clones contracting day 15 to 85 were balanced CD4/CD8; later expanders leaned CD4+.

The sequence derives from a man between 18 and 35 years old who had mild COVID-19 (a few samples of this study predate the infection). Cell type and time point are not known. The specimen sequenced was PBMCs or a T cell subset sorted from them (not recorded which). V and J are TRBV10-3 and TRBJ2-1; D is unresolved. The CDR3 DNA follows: TGTGCCATCAGTGAAGGAGTAGGTGAGCAGTTCTTC. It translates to CAISEGVGEQFF.